This is a list of T cell receptor beta chains from one sample in a study of blood T cells in healthy people across ages. One entry per CDR3 protein results from TCRdb running MiXCR on the 5' RACE reads. This table has about 2 million distinct CDR3 sequences, 49% appearing once. The material sequenced was blood. The source is a woman aged 40-49 years in good health. Both conserved end residues are part of each CDR3. D genes are given only for firm matches. The size field is filled for only some rows; it gives once, few, many or a size class.

d_call j_call v_call clone_size cdr3_nt cdr3_aa
- TRBJ1-2 TRBV7-9 - TGTGCCAGCAGCCCCACGGGGGACTCTGGCTACACCTTC CASSPTGDSGYTF
- TRBJ1-5 TRBV4-3 - TGCGCCAGCAGCCAAGATTTGGGACGGAATCAGCCCCAGCATTTT CASSQDLGRNQPQHF
TRBD2 TRBJ2-5 TRBV9 few TGTGCCAGCAGCGTAATGGGCGGGAGACAAGAGACCCAGTACTTC CASSVMGGRQETQYF
- TRBJ1-1 TRBV25-1 - TGTGCCAGCAGTTCCCGGGACAAGAACACTGAAGCTTTCTTT CASSSRDKNTEAFF
- TRBJ2-5 TRBV29-1 few TGCAGCGTTGAACGCCGGGACGGTGACCGGGAGACCCAGTACTTC CSVERRDGDRETQYF
- TRBJ2-3 TRBV7-9 few TGTGCCAGCAGCTCTAGGGGAGCCACCAGAGGTAGCACAGATACGCAGTATTTT CASSSRGATRGSTDTQYF
TRBD1 TRBJ2-3 TRBV20-1 few TGCAGTGCTTCCCGTGACAGGGGTAGAACAGATACGCAGTATTTT CSASRDRGRTDTQYF
TRBD1 TRBJ2-4 TRBV2 - TGTGCCAGCACGGCGACAGGGGGAGCCAAAAACATTCAGTACTTC CASTATGGAKNIQYF
TRBD1 TRBJ2-6 TRBV6-2/TRBV6-3 once TGTGCCAGCAGAAGGACAGGGGAAGCTGGGGCCAACGTCCTGACTTTC CASRRTGEAGANVLTF
TRBD1 TRBJ1-6 TRBV7-2 - TGTGCCAGCAGCGTCCGGGACAGAAATTCACCCCTCCACTTT CASSVRDRNSPLHF
- TRBJ2-7 TRBV28 - TGTGCCAGCAGTTGGGCTCTCGATCAATACTACGAGCAGTACTTC CASSWALDQYYEQYF
TRBD2 TRBJ2-5 TRBV20-1 - TGCGGTGCTCCACTAGCGGGGGGTATCCAAGAGACCCAGTACTTC CGAPLAGGIQETQYF
TRBD1 TRBJ2-1 TRBV7-2 few TGTGCCAGCAGCTTAGTGGCAGGGGGTGGTGAGCAGTTCTTC CASSLVAGGGEQFF
- TRBJ2-6 TRBV7-6 once TGTGCCAGCAGTCGTTCGGCGGGGATGGGCTCTGGGGCCAACGTCCTGACTTTC CASSRSAGMGSGANVLTF
- TRBJ1-2 TRBV12-3/TRBV12-4 - TGTGCCAGCAGCCTCGCTGACAGGTCGGCCTATGGCTGCACCTTC CASSLADRSAYGCTF
TRBD2 TRBJ2-1 TRBV29-1 - TGCGCGGGGGGTTCCGATGAGCAGTTCTTC CAGGSDEQFF
TRBD2 TRBJ2-3 TRBV28 few TGTGCCAGCAGTTTTAGCCTAGCGGGGGCTGGAGATACGCAGTATTTT CASSFSLAGAGDTQYF